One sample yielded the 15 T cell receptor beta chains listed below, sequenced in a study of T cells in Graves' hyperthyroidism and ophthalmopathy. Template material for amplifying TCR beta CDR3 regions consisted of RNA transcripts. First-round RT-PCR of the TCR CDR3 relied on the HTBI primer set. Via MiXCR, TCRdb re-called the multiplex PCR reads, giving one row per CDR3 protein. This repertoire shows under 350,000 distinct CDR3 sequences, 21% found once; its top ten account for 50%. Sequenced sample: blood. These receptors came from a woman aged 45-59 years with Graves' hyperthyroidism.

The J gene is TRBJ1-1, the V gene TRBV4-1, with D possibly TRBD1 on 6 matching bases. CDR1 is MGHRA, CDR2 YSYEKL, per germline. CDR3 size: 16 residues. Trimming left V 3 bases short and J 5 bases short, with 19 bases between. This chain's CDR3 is CASSHLGWEGGTEAFF. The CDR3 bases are TGCGCCAGCAGCCATTTGGGCTGGGAAGGGGGGACTGAAGCTTTCTTT.

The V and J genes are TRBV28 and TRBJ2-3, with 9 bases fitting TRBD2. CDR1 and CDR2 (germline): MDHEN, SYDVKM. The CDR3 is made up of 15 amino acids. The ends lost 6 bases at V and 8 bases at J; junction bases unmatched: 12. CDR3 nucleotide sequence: TGTGCCAGCAGGCCGGGGCTAGCGGGAACAACTACGCAGTATTTT. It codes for CASRPGLAGTTTQYF.

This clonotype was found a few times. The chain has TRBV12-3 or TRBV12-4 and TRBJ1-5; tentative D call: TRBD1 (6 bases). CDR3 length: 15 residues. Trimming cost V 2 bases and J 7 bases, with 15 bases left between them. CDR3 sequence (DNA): TGTGCCAGCAGTTTATCGGGGGGCGCCCGGCAGCCCCAGCATTTT. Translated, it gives CASSLSGGARQPQHF.

The CDR3: CASSLKVRGLSSNQPQHF. DNA of the CDR3: TGTGCCAGCAGTTTGAAAGTTCGGGGGCTAAGTAGCAATCAGCCCCAGCATTTT. V is TRBV12-3 or TRBV12-4 and J is TRBJ1-5; the D gene is possibly TRBD1 (6 bases). CDR3 length: 18 amino acids. V lost 3 bases and J lost 0, with 18 bases in between.

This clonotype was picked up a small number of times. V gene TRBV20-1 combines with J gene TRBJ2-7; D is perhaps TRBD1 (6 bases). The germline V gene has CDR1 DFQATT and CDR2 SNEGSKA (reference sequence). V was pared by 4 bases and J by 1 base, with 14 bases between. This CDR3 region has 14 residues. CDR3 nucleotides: TGCAGTGCTACCCGGACAGTAACGTCCTACGAGCAGTACTTC. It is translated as CSATRTVTSYEQYF.

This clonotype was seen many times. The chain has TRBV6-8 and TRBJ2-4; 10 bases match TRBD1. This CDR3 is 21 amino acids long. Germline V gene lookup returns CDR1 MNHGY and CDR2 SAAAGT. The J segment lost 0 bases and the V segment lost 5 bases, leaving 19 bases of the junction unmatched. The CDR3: CASSTGTGVSKSKLAKNIQYF. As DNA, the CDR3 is TGTGCCAGCAGTACCGGGACAGGGGTATCAAAATCAAAACTAGCCAAAAACATTCAGTACTTC.

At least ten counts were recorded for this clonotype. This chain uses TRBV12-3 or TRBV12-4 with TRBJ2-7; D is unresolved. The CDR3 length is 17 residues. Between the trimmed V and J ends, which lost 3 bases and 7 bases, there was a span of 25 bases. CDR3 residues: CASSFLSPGWGRVEQYF. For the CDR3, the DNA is TGTGCCAGCAGTTTCCTCAGTCCGGGCTGGGGAAGGGTTGAGCAGTACTTC.

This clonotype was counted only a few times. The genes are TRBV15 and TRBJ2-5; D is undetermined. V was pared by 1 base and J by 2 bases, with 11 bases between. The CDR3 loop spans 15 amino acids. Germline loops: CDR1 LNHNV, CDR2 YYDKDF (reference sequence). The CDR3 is CATSRVVGNQETQYF. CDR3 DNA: TGTGCCACCAGCAGAGTAGTCGGTAATCAAGAGACCCAGTACTTC.

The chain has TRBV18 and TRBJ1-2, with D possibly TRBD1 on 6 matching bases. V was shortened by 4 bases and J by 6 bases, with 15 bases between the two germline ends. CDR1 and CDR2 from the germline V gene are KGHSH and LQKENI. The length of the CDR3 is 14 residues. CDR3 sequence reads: CASSLKQGNDGYTF. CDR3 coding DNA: TGTGCCAGCTCACTAAAACAGGGCAACGATGGCTACACCTTC.

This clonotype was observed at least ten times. The CDR3 region has the DNA TGTGCCAGCAGTTACTCGGGGACACTGCCCTCCTACGAGCAGTACTTC. The encoded protein is CASSYSGTLPSYEQYF. The chain uses TRBV6-5 and TRBJ2-7, with D possibly matching TRBD1 (6 bases). The ends were cut back, 0 bases at V and 0 bases at J, with 12 bases in the middle. Germline V gives CDR1 MNHEY, CDR2 SVGAGI. CDR3 length: 16 amino acids.

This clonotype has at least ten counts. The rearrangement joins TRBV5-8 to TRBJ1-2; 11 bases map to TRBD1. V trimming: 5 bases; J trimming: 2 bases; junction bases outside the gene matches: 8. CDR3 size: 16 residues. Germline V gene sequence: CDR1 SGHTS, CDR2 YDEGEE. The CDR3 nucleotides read TGTGCCAGCAGTCCCGGGACAGGGGGTTCGAACTATGGCTACACCTTC. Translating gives CASSPGTGGSNYGYTF.

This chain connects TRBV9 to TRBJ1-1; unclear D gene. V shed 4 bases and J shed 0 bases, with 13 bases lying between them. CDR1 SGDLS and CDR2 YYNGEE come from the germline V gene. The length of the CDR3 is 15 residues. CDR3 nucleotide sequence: TGTGCCAGCAGCCCTTTCCAGAGATTGAACACTGAAGCTTTCTTT. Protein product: CASSPFQRLNTEAFF.

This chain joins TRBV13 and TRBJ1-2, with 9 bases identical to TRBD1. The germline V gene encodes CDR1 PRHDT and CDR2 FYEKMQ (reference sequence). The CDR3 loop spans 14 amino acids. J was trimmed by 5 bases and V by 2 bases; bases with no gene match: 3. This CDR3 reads CASSLSDRGYGYTF. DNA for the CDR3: TGTGCCAGCAGCTTAAGTGACAGGGGGTATGGCTACACCTTC.

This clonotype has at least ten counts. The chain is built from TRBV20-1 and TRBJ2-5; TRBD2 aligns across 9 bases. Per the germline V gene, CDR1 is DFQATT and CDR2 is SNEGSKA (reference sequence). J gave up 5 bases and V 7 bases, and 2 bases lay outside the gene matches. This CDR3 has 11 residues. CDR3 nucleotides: TGCAGTGGAACTAGCGGGGAGACCCAGTACTTC. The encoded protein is CSGTSGETQYF.

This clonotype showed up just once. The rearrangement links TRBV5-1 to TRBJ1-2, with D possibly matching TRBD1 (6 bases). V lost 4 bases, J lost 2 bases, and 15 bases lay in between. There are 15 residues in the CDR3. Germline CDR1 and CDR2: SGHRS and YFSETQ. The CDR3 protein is CASSPTAGANYGYTF. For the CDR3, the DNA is TGCGCCAGCAGCCCAACAGCAGGGGCAAACTATGGCTACACCTTC. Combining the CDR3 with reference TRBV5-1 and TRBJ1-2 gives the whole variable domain KAGVTQTPRYLIKTRGQQVTLSCSPISGHRSVSWYQQTPGQGLQFLFEYFSETQRNKGNFPGRFSGRQFSNSRSEMNVSTLELGDSALYLCASSPTAGANYGYTFGSGTRLTVV.